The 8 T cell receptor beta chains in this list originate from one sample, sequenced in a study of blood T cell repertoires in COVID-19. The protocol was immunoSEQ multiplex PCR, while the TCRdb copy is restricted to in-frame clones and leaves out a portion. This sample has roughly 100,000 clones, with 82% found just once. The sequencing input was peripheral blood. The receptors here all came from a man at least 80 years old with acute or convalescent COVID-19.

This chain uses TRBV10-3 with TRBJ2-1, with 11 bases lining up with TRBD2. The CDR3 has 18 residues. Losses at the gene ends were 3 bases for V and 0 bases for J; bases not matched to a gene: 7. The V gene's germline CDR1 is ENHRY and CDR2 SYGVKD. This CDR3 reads CAISDIGTSGFSYNEQFF. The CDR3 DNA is TGTGCCATCAGTGATATTGGGACTAGCGGATTCTCCTACAATGAGCAGTTCTTC.

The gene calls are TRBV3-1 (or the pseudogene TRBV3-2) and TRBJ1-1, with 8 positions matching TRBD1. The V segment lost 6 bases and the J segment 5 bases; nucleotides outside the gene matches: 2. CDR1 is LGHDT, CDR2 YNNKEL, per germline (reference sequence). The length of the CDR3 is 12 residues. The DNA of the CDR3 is TGTGCCAGCAGAAGGACAGGGACTGAAGCTTTCTTT. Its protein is CASRRTGTEAFF.

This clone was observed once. In DNA, the CDR3 is TGCGCCAGCAGTGAAGGAGGGACAGGGACCTACGAGCAGTACTTC. This translates into CASSEGGTGTYEQYF. The chain recombines TRBV10-1 with TRBJ2-7; 9 nucleotides match TRBD1. In germline, CDR1 is WNHNN, CDR2 SYGVQD (reference sequence). There are 15 residues in the CDR3. Unmatched junction bases numbered 5, after V lost 3 bases and J lost 2 bases.

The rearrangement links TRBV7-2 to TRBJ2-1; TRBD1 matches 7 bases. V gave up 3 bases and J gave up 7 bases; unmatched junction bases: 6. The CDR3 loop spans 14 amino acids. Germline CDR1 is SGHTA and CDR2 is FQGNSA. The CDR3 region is CASSLAGGSNEQFF. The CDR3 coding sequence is TGTGCCAGCAGCTTGGCAGGGGGATCAAATGAGCAGTTCTTC.

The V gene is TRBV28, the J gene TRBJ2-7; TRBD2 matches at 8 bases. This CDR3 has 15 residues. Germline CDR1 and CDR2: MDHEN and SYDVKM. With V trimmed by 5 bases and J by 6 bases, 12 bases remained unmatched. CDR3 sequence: CASSGLGGAVSEQYF. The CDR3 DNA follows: TGTGCCAGCAGTGGACTCGGGGGGGCCGTAAGCGAGCAGTACTTC.

This CDR3 is CASSHGGMGETQYF. As DNA, the CDR3 is TGTGCCAGCAGCCACGGCGGGATGGGGGAGACCCAGTACTTC. The rearrangement joins TRBV14 to TRBJ2-5; tentative D call: TRBD2 (6 bases). The length of the CDR3 is 14 residues. From germline, CDR1 is SGHDN and CDR2 FVKESK. Deletions cut 3 bases from V and 5 bases from J, with 13 bases between.

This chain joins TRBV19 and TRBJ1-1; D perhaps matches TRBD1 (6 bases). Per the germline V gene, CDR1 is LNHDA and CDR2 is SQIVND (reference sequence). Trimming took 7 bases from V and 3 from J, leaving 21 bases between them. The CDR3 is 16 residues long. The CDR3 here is CASIRTGQLKDTEAFF. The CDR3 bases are TGTGCCAGTATAAGAACAGGGCAATTAAAGGACACTGAAGCTTTCTTT.

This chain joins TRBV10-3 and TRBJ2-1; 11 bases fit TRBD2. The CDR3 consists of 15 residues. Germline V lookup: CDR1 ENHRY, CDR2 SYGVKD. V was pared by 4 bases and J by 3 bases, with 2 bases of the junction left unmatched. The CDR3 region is CAISVGTSGYNEQFF. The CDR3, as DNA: TGTGCCATCAGTGTTGGGACTAGCGGCTACAATGAGCAGTTCTTC.